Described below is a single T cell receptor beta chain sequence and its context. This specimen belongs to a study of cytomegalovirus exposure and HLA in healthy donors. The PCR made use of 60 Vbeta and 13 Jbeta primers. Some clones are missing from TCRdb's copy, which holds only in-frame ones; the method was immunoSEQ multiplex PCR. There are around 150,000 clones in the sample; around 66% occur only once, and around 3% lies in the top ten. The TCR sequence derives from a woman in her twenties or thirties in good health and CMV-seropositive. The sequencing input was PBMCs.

In DNA form, the CDR3 reads TGCGCCAGCAGCTTTGCAGGGGTCTCCTACGAGCAGTACTTC. The encoded protein is CASSFAGVSYEQYF. This sequence joins TRBV5-1 and TRBJ2-7, with a possible D match to TRBD1 (6 bases). This CDR3 spans 14 amino acids. Germline assignment: CDR1 SGHRS and CDR2 YFSETQ. V lost 2 bases to trimming and J lost 0 bases, with 9 bases between them.